This TCR beta chain is drawn from a study of CD8 T cells in ankylosing spondylitis (dated by TCRdb to 2016 to 2017). The study in broad terms: The study set out to find disease-linked TCR variants by profiling T cell receptor beta repertoires in ankylosing spondylitis patients and healthy donors. The whole study cohort included roughly 110 healthy donors and 25 or so ankylosing spondylitis patients. Peripheral blood samples were taken, and synovial fluid was additionally collected from ankylosing spondylitis patients. Here is what the overall study found, with its caveats: Some of the motif variants had been reported before in the synovial fluid and blood of reactive arthritis patients, a finding that suggests common disease-initiation mechanisms. The disease-linked clones were reported as significantly enriched in matched synovial fluid samples from ankylosing spondylitis patients. Blood from ankylosing spondylitis patients appeared to be characterized by a TCR beta motif composed of several highly homologous amino acid variants. The disease-linked clones showed a CD8+ phenotype and occurred at relatively low frequencies in peripheral blood.

In regard to this clonotype: The clone's antigen remains unknown. It has no much larger one-base neighbor in the sample; base qualities were not kept.

Including the terminal cysteine and valine, the CDR3 comprises 15 residues. CDR3 DNA is the only sequence kept; it has 45 bases, read in frame from the first base. V is shortened by 4 bases, J by 1 base, and the region joining them spans 14 bases. Looking up the germline V gene yields CDR1 MNHNS and CDR2 SASEGT. The data were produced on an Illumina HiSeq 2500. Quantitative 5'-RACE with molecular barcodes was used to prepare TCR beta libraries. Per the source publication's procedure: A new computational method, built on a probabilistic model of VDJ rearrangement, was used to identify disease-linked TCR variants. TCRdb reanalyzed the raw reads on its own, using fastp at Q25 for trimming and MiXCR for clone calling, and kept in-frame beta chains. Identical CDR3 proteins give one entry, which carries the most common genes and DNA. TCRdb, not the authors, supplied the V and J calls. The table for this sample lists approximately 550,000 distinct CDR3 sequences; about 13% of them were counted only once. Over 6.5% of the sample belongs to the ten largest clones.

The sample consisted of blood, either unsorted or a sorted T cell fraction (not recorded which). The TCR sequence derives from a male donor with ankylosing spondylitis. The V and J genes are TRBV6-1 and TRBJ2-7; the D gene could be TRBD1 or TRBD2, each one agreeing over 5 bases. CDR3 sequence: CASSATGTTSYEQYV. The DNA is as follows: TGTGCCAGCAGTGCCACCGGGACCACATCCTACGAGCAGTACGTC.